The 9 T cell receptor beta chains listed next were all sequenced from one sample in a study of human T cells and chemical hapten exposure. TCRdb fed the RACE reads into MiXCR, producing one record per CDR3 protein. The sample records fewer than 100,000 distinct CDR3 sequences, under 14% being singletons. Time point meaning: patch test 2, 6 weeks after DPC sensitization. Indicated treatment: therapeutic diphenylcyclopropenone sensitization with weekly scalp DPC. The sequencing used whole blood, collected in connection with sensitization to the hapten diphenylcyclopropenone (DPC). Source of these receptors: a man between 18 and 29 years old with alopecia areata. Some clones in this sample may be carry-over from other donors' samples.

The chain recombines TRBV7-8 with TRBJ2-3; 11 nucleotides align to TRBD1. The V segment lost 6 bases and the J segment 0 bases; nucleotides outside the gene matches: 5. This CDR3 is 16 amino acids long. Germline V gene lookup returns CDR1 SGHVS and CDR2 FQNEAQ. In DNA, the CDR3 is TGTGCCAGCAGGGACAGGGGGCCCATGAGCACAGATACGCAGTATTTT. It is translated as CASRDRGPMSTDTQYF.

This clonotype was seen repeatedly, ten times or more. V usage is TRBV7-6 and J usage is TRBJ2-1; D not certain. CDR3 length equals 17 residues. The V gene's germline CDR1 is SGHVS and CDR2 FNYEAQ. V shed 0 bases and J shed 0 bases, with 12 bases lying between them. The CDR3 region has the DNA TGTGCCAGCAGCTTAGCGCCCGCCATCAGCTCCTACAATGAGCAGTTCTTC. It codes for CASSLAPAISSYNEQFF.

This clonotype was seen more than once but under ten times. The V and J genes are TRBV6-2 or TRBV6-3 and TRBJ2-3; 8 nucleotides match TRBD1. Germline V lookup: CDR1 MNHEY, CDR2 SVGEGT. Trimming removed 6 bases from V and 6 bases from J; junction bases left unmatched: 8. The CDR3 length is 14 residues. The CDR3 region has the DNA TGTGCCAGCAGAAGGACAGGGAATCTGGATACGCAGTATTTT. Its protein is CASRRTGNLDTQYF.

In its sample, this clonotype was seen many times. This chain uses TRBV9 with TRBJ1-2; TRBD1 is a possible D gene (6 bases). The CDR3 covers 14 residues. Trimming took 4 bases from V and 0 from J, leaving 10 bases between them. Germline values: CDR1 SGDLS, CDR2 YYNGEE. This CDR3 is CASSTGQPNYGYTF. The CDR3 coding sequence is TGTGCCAGCAGCACTGGACAGCCTAACTATGGCTACACCTTC.

V usage is TRBV18 and J usage is TRBJ1-1; D not certain. CDR1 is KGHSH, CDR2 LQKENI, per germline. The CDR3 loop spans 14 amino acids. Trimming removed 3 bases at V and 3 bases at J, with 11 bases between. The CDR3 sequence: CASSPQEGYTEAFF. Written as DNA, the CDR3 is TGTGCCAGCTCACCCCAGGAGGGCTACACTGAAGCTTTCTTT.

This rearrangement joins TRBV6-5 to TRBJ1-1, with D perhaps matching TRBD1 (6 bases). Trimming took off 7 bases at V and 3 bases at J, with 12 bases between the two ends. This CDR3 comprises 13 residues. In germline, CDR1 is MNHEY, CDR2 SVGAGI. CDR3 sequence (DNA): TGTGCCAGCAAGGGGGGCGTTTACACTGAAGCTTTCTTT. Protein sequence: CASKGGVYTEAFF.

This clonotype was picked up a small number of times. The chain has TRBV12-2 and TRBJ2-7; the table assigns TRBD1, which was not confirmed against the DNA. TRBV12-2 is recorded as a pseudogene. The CDR3 consists of 15 residues. The CDR3 bases are TGTGCAAGTCGCTTAAACAGGAATCCCTCCTACGAGCAGTACGTC. Translation gives CASRLNRNPSYEQYV.

This clonotype was detected ten times or more. This chain joins TRBV5-1 and TRBJ2-1; D might be TRBD1 or TRBD2, each matching 5 bases. This CDR3 has 15 amino acids. The V and J ends lost 0 bases and 3 bases respectively, with 10 bases between them. Looked up from germline, CDR1 is SGHRS and CDR2 is YFSETQ. CDR3 sequence: CASSLVRDGYNEQFF. The CDR3 DNA is TGCGCCAGCAGCTTGGTGAGGGACGGCTACAATGAGCAGTTCTTC.

This clonotype was picked up a small number of times. The rearrangement joins TRBV5-1 to TRBJ1-4; maybe TRBD1 (5 bases). V dropped 5 bases and J dropped 5 bases, with 13 bases sitting between them. CDR3 length equals 14 residues. Germline loops: CDR1 SGHRS, CDR2 YFSETQ. Here the CDR3 reads CASRRGEANEKLFF. CDR3 nucleotide sequence: TGCGCCAGCAGACGAGGGGAGGCAAATGAAAAACTGTTTTTT.